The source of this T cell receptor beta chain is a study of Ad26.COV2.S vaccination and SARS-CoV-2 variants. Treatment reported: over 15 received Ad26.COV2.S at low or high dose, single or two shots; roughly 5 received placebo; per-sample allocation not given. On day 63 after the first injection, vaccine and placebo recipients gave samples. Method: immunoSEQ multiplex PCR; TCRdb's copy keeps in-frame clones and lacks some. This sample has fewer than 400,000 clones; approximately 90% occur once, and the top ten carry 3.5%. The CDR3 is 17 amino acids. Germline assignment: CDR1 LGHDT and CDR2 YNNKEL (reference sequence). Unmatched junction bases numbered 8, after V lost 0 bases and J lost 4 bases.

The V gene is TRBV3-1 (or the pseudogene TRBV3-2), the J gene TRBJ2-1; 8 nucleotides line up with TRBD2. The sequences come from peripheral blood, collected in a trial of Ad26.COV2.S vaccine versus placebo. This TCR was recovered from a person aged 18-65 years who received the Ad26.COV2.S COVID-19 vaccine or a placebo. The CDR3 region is CASSQDLGSGTYNEQFF. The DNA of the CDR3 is TGTGCCAGCAGCCAAGATCTAGGTAGCGGGACGTACAATGAGCAGTTCTTC.